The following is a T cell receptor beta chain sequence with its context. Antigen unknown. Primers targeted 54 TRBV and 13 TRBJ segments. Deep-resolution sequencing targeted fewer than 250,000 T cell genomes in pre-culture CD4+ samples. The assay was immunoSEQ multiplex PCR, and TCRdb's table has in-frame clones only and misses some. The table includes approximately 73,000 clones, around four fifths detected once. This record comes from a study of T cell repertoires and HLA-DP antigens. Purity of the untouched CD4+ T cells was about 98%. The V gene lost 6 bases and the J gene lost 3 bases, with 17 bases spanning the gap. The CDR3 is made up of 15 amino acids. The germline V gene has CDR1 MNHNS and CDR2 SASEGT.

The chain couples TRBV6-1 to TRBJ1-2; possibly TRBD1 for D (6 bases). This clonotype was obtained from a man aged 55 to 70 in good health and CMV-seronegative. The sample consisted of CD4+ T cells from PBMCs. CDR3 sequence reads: CASSETGTSYYGYTF. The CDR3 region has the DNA TGTGCCAGCAGCGAGACCGGGACAAGTTACTATGGCTACACCTTC.